These 28 T cell receptor beta chains originate from one sample sequenced in a study of Ad26.COV2.S vaccination and SARS-CoV-2 variants. Clones were sequenced by immunoSEQ multiplex PCR, and TCRdb holds only the in-frame ones, with some missing. The sample shows 500,000 or so clones, 87% of them seen only once. Treatment: approximately 18 received Ad26.COV2.S at low or high dose, single or two shots; about 5 received placebo; per-sample allocation not given. Vaccine and placebo recipients were sampled on day 63 after the first injection. The sample in question was peripheral blood, obtained in a trial of Ad26.COV2.S vaccine versus placebo. These receptors were collected from a person between 18 and 59 years old who received the Ad26.COV2.S COVID-19 vaccine or a placebo.

The gene calls are TRBV24-1 and TRBJ2-1; D is possibly TRBD2 (6 bases). CDR3 length equals 16 residues. Trimming removed 4 bases from V and 7 bases from J, with 19 bases in between. Germline V gene lookup returns CDR1 KGHDR and CDR2 SFDVKD. This CDR3 reads CATSDPSGPLHNEQFF. The CDR3 bases are TGTGCCACCAGTGACCCCAGCGGGCCCCTACATAATGAGCAGTTCTTC.

This chain uses TRBV12-3 or TRBV12-4 with TRBJ2-1, with TRBD1 matching over 7 bases. This CDR3 contains 12 residues. V lost 1 base, J lost 15 bases, and 6 bases stayed unmatched. CDR3 in DNA: TGTGCCAGCAGTTTAGTAATGGGACAGCCGTTCTTC. This codes for CASSLVMGQPFF.

The V call is TRBV11-2, the J call TRBJ2-3, with D perhaps TRBD2 (5 bases). The CDR3 is made up of 17 amino acids. Germline V gene sequence: CDR1 SGHAT, CDR2 FQNNGV. V was cut by 1 base and J by 4 bases, with 18 bases left in between. This chain's CDR3 is CASSLALAMGWADTQYF. In DNA, the CDR3 is TGTGCCAGCAGCTTAGCCTTAGCGATGGGGTGGGCAGATACGCAGTATTTT.

This clone was seen a few times. The rearrangement links TRBV18 to TRBJ1-2, with D possibly matching TRBD1 (5 bases). CDR1 is KGHSH and CDR2 is LQKENI in the germline V gene. The CDR3 sequence is 14 residues long. Trimming left V 3 bases short and J 4 bases short, with 12 bases between. The CDR3 DNA reads as TGTGCCAGCTCACCTCGGGGGGAGGCCTATGGCTACACCTTC. Translated, it gives CASSPRGEAYGYTF.

CDR3 amino acids: CASSPRNQPQHF. The CDR3 DNA is TGTGCCAGCAGCCCGAGGAATCAGCCCCAGCATTTT. V gene TRBV16 combines with J gene TRBJ1-5; D uncertain. Germline values: CDR1 KGHSY, CDR2 FQNENV. Trimming cost V 4 bases and J 4 bases, with 5 bases left between them. There are 12 residues in the CDR3. The full variable domain, with the rest looked up from reference TRBV16 and TRBJ1-5, is GEEVAQTPKHLVRGEGQKAKLYCAPIKGHSYVFWYQQVLKNEFKFLISFQNENVFDETGMPKERFSAKCLPNSPCSLEIQATKLEDSAVYFCASSPRNQPQHFGDGTRLSIL.

V and J are TRBV5-5 and TRBJ2-5; either TRBD1 or TRBD2 may supply D (5 bases each). Trimming took off 4 bases at V and 5 bases at J, with 18 bases between the two ends. Germline CDR1 and CDR2: SGHKS and YYEKEE (reference sequence). The CDR3 runs 15 residues. Written as DNA, the CDR3 is TGTGCCAGCAGCAGAGGGGACCAAGGTGGGGAGACCCAGTACTTC. Amino acids: CASSRGDQGGETQYF.

The CDR3 nucleotides read TGTGCCAGCAGCTTTCCCGAACTAGCGGGCCAAAAAAACATTCAGTACTTC. This translates into CASSFPELAGQKNIQYF. This chain links TRBV7-2 with TRBJ2-4, with 9 bases identical to TRBD2. Germline CDR1 reads SGHTA; CDR2 reads FQGNSA. The J segment lost 4 bases and the V segment lost 3 bases, leaving 10 bases of the junction unmatched. The CDR3 length is 17 residues.

J is TRBJ2-5 and V is TRBV7-8, with 8 bases fitting TRBD2. Losses at the gene ends were 1 base for V and 5 bases for J; bases not matched to a gene: 18. The CDR3 spans 19 residues. Germline loops: CDR1 SGHVS, CDR2 FQNEAQ. CDR3 sequence: CASSLVFLAGKGGGETQYF. DNA for the CDR3: TGTGCCAGCAGCTTAGTGTTCTTAGCGGGAAAGGGTGGTGGGGAGACCCAGTACTTC. The complete variable domain, with remaining parts taken from reference TRBV7-8 and TRBJ2-5, reads GAGVSQSPRYKVAKRGQDVALRCDPISGHVSLFWYQQALGQGPEFLTYFQNEAQLDKSGLPSDRFFAERPEGSVSTLKIQRTQQEDSAVYLCASSLVFLAGKGGGETQYFGPGTRLLVL.

J is TRBJ2-2 and V is TRBV30; 11 bases are a match to TRBD2. The trim removed 4 bases at V and 7 bases at J, leaving 11 bases unmatched. Germline V gene lookup returns CDR1 GTSNPN and CDR2 SVGIG (reference sequence). This CDR3 comprises 16 residues. In DNA form, the CDR3 reads TGTGCCTGGAAGGGCCCCAATAGCGGGAGGGGCGGGGAGCTGTTTTTT. Its protein is CAWKGPNSGRGGELFF.

The CDR3 is CASSLGWGEQYF. The CDR3 DNA follows: TGTGCCAGCAGCTTAGGGTGGGGCGAGCAGTACTTC. The chain employs TRBV11-3 and TRBJ2-7; D gene ambiguous. The V and J ends lost 1 base and 6 bases respectively, with 7 bases between them. The CDR3 loop spans 12 amino acids. Germline CDR1 reads SGHNT; CDR2 reads YENEEA.

The chain combines TRBV6-5 with TRBJ2-7; 12 bases fit TRBD2. Germline-derived CDR1 and CDR2 are MNHEY and SVGAGI. The CDR3 covers 15 residues. Losses at the gene ends were 9 bases for V and 3 bases for J; bases not matched to a gene: 9. The CDR3 nucleotides read TGTGCCAGACCGGGACTAGCGGGCTTTCACTACGAGCAGTACTTC. Encoded protein: CARPGLAGFHYEQYF.

The rearrangement joins TRBV28 to TRBJ1-3; unclear D gene. The CDR3 length is 14 residues. CDR1 and CDR2 (germline): MDHEN, SYDVKM. Trimming took 5 bases from V and 0 from J, leaving 8 bases between them. The DNA for the CDR3 is TGTGCCAGCAGTCTCCCACACTCTGGAAACACCATATATTTT. This translates into CASSLPHSGNTIYF.

The chain has TRBV5-4 and TRBJ2-1; D is perhaps TRBD1 or TRBD2 (6 bases each). Trimming took 2 bases from V and 8 from J, leaving 11 bases between them. CDR1 is SGHNT and CDR2 is YYREEE in the germline V gene (reference sequence). This CDR3 region has 13 residues. The CDR3 protein is CASSFSGADEQFF. DNA of the CDR3: TGTGCCAGCAGCTTCTCGGGGGCGGATGAGCAGTTCTTC. Together with reference TRBV5-4 and TRBJ2-1, the CDR3 gives the full variable domain: ETGVTQSPTHLIKTRGQQVTLRCSSQSGHNTVSWYQQALGQGPQFIFQYYREEENGRGNFPPRFSGLQFPNYSSELNVNALELDDSALYLCASSFSGADEQFFGPGTRLTVL.

The table lists this clone with a count of one. This chain connects TRBV19 to TRBJ2-1; a possible D gene is TRBD1 (5 bases). The CDR3 spans 15 residues. Looked up from germline, CDR1 is LNHDA and CDR2 is SQIVND (reference sequence). V was trimmed by 3 bases and J by 1 base, leaving 10 bases between them. Here the CDR3 reads CASSIGQNSYNEQFF. The CDR3 DNA follows: TGTGCCAGTAGTATCGGACAAAATTCCTACAATGAGCAGTTCTTC.

The chain couples TRBV6-5 to TRBJ2-5, with D possibly TRBD2 on 5 matching bases. The CDR3 runs to 15 residues. Between the trimmed V and J ends, which lost 5 bases and 6 bases, there was a span of 19 bases. Germline lookup yields CDR1 MNHEY and CDR2 SVGAGI. The CDR3: CASSPPGSSTQTQYF. In nucleotides, the CDR3 is TGTGCCAGCAGTCCCCCGGGGTCCTCCACCCAGACCCAGTACTTC.

This chain uses TRBV2 with TRBJ2-5; 9 bases fit TRBD1. Germline V gene data show CDR1 as SNHLY and CDR2 as FYNNEI. The CDR3 is 13 residues long. V lost 6 bases and J lost 5; bases outside the gene matches: 4. The CDR3 loop reads CASSRTGVETQYF. In nucleotides, the CDR3 is TGTGCCAGCAGCAGGACAGGGGTGGAGACCCAGTACTTC.

CDR3 in amino acids: CASSQAQSSTDTQYF. In nucleotides, the CDR3 is TGCGCCAGCAGCCAAGCCCAGTCTAGCACAGATACGCAGTATTTT. The chain combines TRBV4-1 with TRBJ2-3; D uncertain. V lost 1 base, J lost 0 bases, and 8 bases lay in between. Germline loops: CDR1 MGHRA, CDR2 YSYEKL. The CDR3 is 15 residues long.

V and J are TRBV18 and TRBJ2-6; tentatively, D is TRBD1 (6 bases). The CDR3 is made up of 18 amino acids. The ends were cut back, 3 bases at V and 2 bases at J, with 17 bases in the middle. Germline V gives CDR1 KGHSH, CDR2 LQKENI. The CDR3 DNA is TGTGCCAGCTCACCCCTAGTACAGGGTTCAGCTGGGGCCAACGTCCTGACTTTC. Its protein product is CASSPLVQGSAGANVLTF.

The chain joins TRBV12-2 to TRBJ2-3; the table's TRBD2 call for D was not verified on the DNA. TRBV12-2 is listed as a pseudogene. This CDR3 is built from 16 residues. Here the CDR3 DNA reads TGTGCAAGTCGCCCCACCGCGGGTGCGTACACAGATACGCAGTATTTT. It specifies CASRPTAGAYTDTQYF.

The rearrangement uses TRBV5-1 and TRBJ2-7; 8 bases agree with TRBD1. V lost 0 bases, J lost 6 bases, and 8 bases stayed unmatched. CDR3 size: 15 residues. Germline lookup yields CDR1 SGHRS and CDR2 YFSETQ. In DNA form, the CDR3 reads TGCGCCAGCAGCTTGGCCCGTGACAGGGGTGGCGAGCAGTACTTC. Protein product: CASSLARDRGGEQYF.

This chain uses TRBV7-9 with TRBJ1-1; tentatively, D is TRBD1 (6 bases). This CDR3 has 13 residues. The V end was cut by 3 bases, the J end by 4 bases, with 9 bases between. Germline V gene lookup returns CDR1 SEHNR and CDR2 FQNEAQ (reference sequence). The CDR3 reads CASSLKGGTEAFF. The CDR3, as DNA: TGTGCCAGCAGCTTGAAGGGGGGCACTGAAGCTTTCTTT.

This clone was seen just once. The chain has TRBV12-5 and TRBJ1-1, with unresolved D. V was trimmed by 7 bases and J by 11 bases, leaving 14 bases between them. Germline values: CDR1 LGHNT, CDR2 FRNRAP. The CDR3 loop spans 11 amino acids. CDR3 in DNA: TGTGCTAGTGCCGAGGGCCCGGCGGCTTTCTTT. Translating gives CASAEGPAAFF.

This chain links TRBV30 with TRBJ1-2; TRBD1 aligns across 7 bases. This CDR3 has 14 amino acids. Germline V gene sequence: CDR1 GTSNPN, CDR2 SVGIG (reference sequence). J gave up 5 bases and V 0 bases, and 6 bases lay outside the gene matches. In nucleotides, the CDR3 is TGTGCCTGGAGTGTAAACAGGGGACTGTATGGCTACACCTTC. Residues: CAWSVNRGLYGYTF.

This chain connects TRBV7-3 to TRBJ2-3; 9 positions agree with TRBD1. This CDR3 region has 16 residues. The trim removed 2 bases at V and 4 bases at J, leaving 7 bases unmatched. CDR1 is SGHTA and CDR2 is FQGTGA in the germline V gene. DNA of the CDR3: TGTGCCAGCAGCTTATCCGGGACAGGGATTGCAGATACGCAGTATTTT. Its protein product is CASSLSGTGIADTQYF.

The chain uses TRBV5-1 and TRBJ2-7; tentative D call: TRBD1 (6 bases). V dropped 3 bases and J dropped 6 bases, with 16 bases sitting between them. CDR3 length: 14 residues. Germline CDR1 and CDR2: SGHRS and YFSETQ. CDR3 bases: TGCGCCAGCAGCTCCTTCACCGGGACAACCGAGCAGTACTTC. The encoded protein is CASSSFTGTTEQYF. Using reference TRBV5-1 and TRBJ2-7 for the parts outside the CDR3, the full variable domain is KAGVTQTPRYLIKTRGQQVTLSCSPISGHRSVSWYQQTPGQGLQFLFEYFSETQRNKGNFPGRFSGRQFSNSRSEMNVSTLELGDSALYLCASSSFTGTTEQYFGPGTRLTVT.

The rearrangement uses TRBV6-2 or TRBV6-3 and TRBJ2-7; D ambiguous. Trimming removed 6 bases from V and 2 bases from J, with 23 bases in between. The V gene's germline CDR1 is MNHEY and CDR2 SVGEGT. CDR3 size: 17 residues. CDR3 region: CASSPLSSARPTYEQYF. Written as DNA, the CDR3 is TGTGCCAGCAGCCCACTGTCTTCGGCGAGACCCACCTACGAGCAGTACTTC.

The chain uses TRBV10-3 and TRBJ1-4; the match to TRBD1 covers 7 bases. Germline CDR1 ENHRY, CDR2 SYGVKD. J was trimmed by 5 bases and V by 2 bases; bases with no gene match: 8. CDR3 size: 16 residues. In DNA, the CDR3 is TGTGCCATCAGTGAGCCTCGAGGGACAGAGAATGAAAAACTGTTTTTT. The encoded protein is CAISEPRGTENEKLFF.

The CDR3 protein is CASSLSPGQGIYGYTF. CDR3 DNA sequence: TGTGCCAGCAGTTTATCCCCGGGACAGGGGATCTATGGCTACACCTTC. V is TRBV28 and J is TRBJ1-2, with 10 bases aligning to TRBD1. Per the germline V gene, CDR1 is MDHEN and CDR2 is SYDVKM. V dropped 1 base and J dropped 4; count of bases not matched to a gene: 6. The CDR3 extends over 16 amino acids.